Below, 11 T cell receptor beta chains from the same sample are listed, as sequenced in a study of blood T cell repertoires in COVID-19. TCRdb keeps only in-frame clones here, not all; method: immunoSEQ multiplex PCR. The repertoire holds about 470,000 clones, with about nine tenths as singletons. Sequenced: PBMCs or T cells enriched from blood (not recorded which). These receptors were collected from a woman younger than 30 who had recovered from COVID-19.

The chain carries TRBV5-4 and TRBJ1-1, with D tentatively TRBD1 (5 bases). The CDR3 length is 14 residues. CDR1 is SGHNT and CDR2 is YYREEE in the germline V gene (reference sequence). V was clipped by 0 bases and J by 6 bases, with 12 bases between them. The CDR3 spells CASSLGGLGAEAFF. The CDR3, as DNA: TGTGCCAGCAGCTTGGGGGGCCTGGGTGCTGAAGCTTTCTTT. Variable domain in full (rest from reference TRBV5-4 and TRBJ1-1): ETGVTQSPTHLIKTRGQQVTLRCSSQSGHNTVSWYQQALGQGPQFIFQYYREEENGRGNFPPRFSGLQFPNYSSELNVNALELDDSALYLCASSLGGLGAEAFFGQGTRLTVV.

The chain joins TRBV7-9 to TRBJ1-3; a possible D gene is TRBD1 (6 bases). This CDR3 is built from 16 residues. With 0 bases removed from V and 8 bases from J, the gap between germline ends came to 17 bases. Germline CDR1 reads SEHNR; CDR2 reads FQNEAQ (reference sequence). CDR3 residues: CASSLADDRRRDTIYF. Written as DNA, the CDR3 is TGTGCCAGCAGCTTAGCTGATGACAGGCGCCGAGACACCATATATTTT.

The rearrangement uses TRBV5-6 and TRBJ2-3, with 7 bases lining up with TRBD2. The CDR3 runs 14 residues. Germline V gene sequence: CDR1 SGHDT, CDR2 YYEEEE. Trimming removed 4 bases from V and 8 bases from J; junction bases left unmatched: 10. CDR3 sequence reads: CASSVSSGDFTQYF. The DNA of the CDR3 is TGTGCCAGCAGCGTTTCTAGCGGAGATTTTACGCAGTATTTT. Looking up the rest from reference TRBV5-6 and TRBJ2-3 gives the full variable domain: DAGVTQSPTHLIKTRGQQVTLRCSPKSGHDTVSWYQQALGQGPQFIFQYYEEEERQRGNFPDRFSGHQFPNYSSELNVNALLLGDSALYLCASSVSSGDFTQYFGPGTRLTVL.

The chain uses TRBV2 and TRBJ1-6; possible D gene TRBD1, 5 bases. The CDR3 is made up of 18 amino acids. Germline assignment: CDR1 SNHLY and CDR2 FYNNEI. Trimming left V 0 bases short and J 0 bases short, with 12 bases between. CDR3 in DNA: TGTGCCAGCAGTGAAGCGCAACAGGTTTACTCCTATAATTCACCCCTCCACTTT. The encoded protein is CASSEAQQVYSYNSPLHF. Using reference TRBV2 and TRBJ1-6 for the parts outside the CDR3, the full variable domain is EPEVTQTPSHQVTQMGQEVILRCVPISNHLYFYWYRQILGQKVEFLVSFYNNEISEKSEIFDDQFSVERPDGSNFTLKIRSTKLEDSAMYFCASSEAQQVYSYNSPLHFGNGTRLTVT.

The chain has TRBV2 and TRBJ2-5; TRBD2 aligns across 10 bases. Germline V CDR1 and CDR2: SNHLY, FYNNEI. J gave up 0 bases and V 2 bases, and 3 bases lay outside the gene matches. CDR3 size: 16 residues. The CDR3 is CASSELAGEYQETQYF. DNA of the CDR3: TGTGCCAGCAGTGAACTAGCGGGGGAGTACCAAGAGACCCAGTACTTC.

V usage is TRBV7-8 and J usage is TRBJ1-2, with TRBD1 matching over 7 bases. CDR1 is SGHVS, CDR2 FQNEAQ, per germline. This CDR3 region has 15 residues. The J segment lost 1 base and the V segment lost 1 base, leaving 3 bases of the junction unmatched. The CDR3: CASSLGGTVNYGYTF. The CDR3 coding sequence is TGTGCCAGCAGCTTAGGAGGGACAGTTAACTATGGCTACACCTTC.

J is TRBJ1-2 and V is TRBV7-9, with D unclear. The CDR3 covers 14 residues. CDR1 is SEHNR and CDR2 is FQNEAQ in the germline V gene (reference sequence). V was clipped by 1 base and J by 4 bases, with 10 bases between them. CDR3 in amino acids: CASSLGEGGYGYTF. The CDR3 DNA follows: TGTGCCAGCAGCTTAGGTGAGGGTGGCTATGGCTACACCTTC.

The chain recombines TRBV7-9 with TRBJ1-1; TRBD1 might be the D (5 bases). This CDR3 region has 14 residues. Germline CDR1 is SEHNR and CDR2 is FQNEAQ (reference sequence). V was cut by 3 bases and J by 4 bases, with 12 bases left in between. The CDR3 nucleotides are TGTGCCAGCAGCTTGCCCGGCGGGGGCACTGAAGCTTTCTTT. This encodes CASSLPGGGTEAFF.

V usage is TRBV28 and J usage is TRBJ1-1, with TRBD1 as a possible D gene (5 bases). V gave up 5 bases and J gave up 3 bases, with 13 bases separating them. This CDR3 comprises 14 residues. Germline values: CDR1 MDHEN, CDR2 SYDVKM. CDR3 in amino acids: CASSGGVRDTEAFF. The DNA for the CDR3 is TGTGCCAGCAGTGGAGGGGTGAGGGACACTGAAGCTTTCTTT.

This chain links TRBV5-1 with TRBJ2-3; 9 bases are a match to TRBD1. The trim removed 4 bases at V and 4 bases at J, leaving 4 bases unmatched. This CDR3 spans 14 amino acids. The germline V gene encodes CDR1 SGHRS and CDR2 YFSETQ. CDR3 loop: CASSGGQGPDTQYF. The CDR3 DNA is TGCGCCAGCAGCGGGGGACAGGGTCCAGATACGCAGTATTTT.

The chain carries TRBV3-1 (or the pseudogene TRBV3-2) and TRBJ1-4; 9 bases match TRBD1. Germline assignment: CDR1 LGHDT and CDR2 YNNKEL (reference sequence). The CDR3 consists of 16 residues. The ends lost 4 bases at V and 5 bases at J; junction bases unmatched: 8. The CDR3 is CASSPRGGTGNEKLFF. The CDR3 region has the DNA TGTGCCAGCAGCCCGAGGGGAGGGACAGGGAATGAAAAACTGTTTTTT.